This T cell receptor beta chain was identified during a study of blood T cells in healthy people across ages. Primed by a sample-barcoded 5' primer and a J-beta primer mix, a second PCR proceeded for about 6 to 12 cycles. TCRdb analysed the 5' RACE reads with MiXCR anew, one entry per CDR3 protein. Here the sample spans hundreds of thousands of distinct CDR3 sequences, less than 80% being singletons. The CDR3 loop spans 12 amino acids. Trimming stripped 5 bases from V and 4 bases from J, with 8 bases between. The germline V gene has CDR1 KGHSH and CDR2 LQKENI. The sequence came from a man aged 25 to 45 in good health. Source material: blood. The chain employs TRBV18 and TRBJ2-5; D perhaps matches TRBD2 (5 bases). The CDR3 DNA reads TGTGCCAGCTCAAGGGAGATAGAGACCCAGTACTTC. Encoded protein: CASSREIETQYF.